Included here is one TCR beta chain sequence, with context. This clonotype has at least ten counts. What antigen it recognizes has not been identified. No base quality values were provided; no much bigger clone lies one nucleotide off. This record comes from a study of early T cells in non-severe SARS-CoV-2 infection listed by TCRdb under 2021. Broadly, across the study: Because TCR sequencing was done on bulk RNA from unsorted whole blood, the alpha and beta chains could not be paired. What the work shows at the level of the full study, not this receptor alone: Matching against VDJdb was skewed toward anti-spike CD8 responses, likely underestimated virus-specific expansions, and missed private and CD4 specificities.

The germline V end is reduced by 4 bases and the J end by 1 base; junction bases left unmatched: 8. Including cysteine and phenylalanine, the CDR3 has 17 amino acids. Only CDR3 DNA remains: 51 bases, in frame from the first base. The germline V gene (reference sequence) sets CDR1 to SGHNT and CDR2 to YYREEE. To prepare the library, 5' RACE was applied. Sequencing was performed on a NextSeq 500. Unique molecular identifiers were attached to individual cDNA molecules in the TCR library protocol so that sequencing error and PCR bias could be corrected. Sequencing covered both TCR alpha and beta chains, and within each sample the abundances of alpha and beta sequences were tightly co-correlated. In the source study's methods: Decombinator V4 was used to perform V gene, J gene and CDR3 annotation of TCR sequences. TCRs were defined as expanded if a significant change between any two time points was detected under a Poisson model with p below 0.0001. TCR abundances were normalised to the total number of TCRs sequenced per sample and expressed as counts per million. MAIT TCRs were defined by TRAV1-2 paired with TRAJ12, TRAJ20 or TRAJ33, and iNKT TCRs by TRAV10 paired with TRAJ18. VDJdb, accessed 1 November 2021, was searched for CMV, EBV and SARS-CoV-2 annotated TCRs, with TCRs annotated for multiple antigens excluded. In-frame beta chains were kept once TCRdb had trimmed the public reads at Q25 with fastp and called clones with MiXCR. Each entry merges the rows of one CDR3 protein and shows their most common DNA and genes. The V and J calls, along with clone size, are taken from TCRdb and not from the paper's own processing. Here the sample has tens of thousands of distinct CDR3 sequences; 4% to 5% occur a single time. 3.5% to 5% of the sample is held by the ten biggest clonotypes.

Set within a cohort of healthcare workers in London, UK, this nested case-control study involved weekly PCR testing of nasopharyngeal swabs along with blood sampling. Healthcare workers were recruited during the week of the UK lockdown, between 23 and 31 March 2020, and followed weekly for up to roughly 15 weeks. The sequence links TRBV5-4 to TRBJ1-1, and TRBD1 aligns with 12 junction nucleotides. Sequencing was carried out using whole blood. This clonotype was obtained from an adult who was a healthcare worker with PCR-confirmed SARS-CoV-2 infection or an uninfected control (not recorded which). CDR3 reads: CASSRDRGLGGNTEAFF. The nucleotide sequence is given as TGTGCCAGCAGCCGGGACAGGGGGCTAGGAGGGAACACTGAAGCTTTCTTT.